A selection of T cell receptor beta chains follows, all from one sample in a study of T cell responses to AZD1222 COVID-19 vaccine. Assay: immunoSEQ multiplex PCR; the TCRdb copy retains only in-frame clones and omits some. This table holds tens of thousands of clones, roughly 84% found once. The specimen was peripheral blood, collected on day 0 of AZD1222 vaccination. The receptors stem from an adult in good health. The CDR3 runs from the conserved cysteine through the conserved F or W.

V	J	CDR3
TRBV6-5	TRBJ2-7	CASSTLAGLSYEQYF
TRBV19	TRBJ1-3	CASSIGGDTPGNTIYF
TRBV27	TRBJ1-4	CASSPTTGGKILFF
TRBV29-1	TRBJ2-7	CSARVGIGSYEQYF
TRBV3-1/TRBV3-2	TRBJ1-1	CASSLKSGSAFF
TRBV6-5	TRBJ2-4	CASSLTSGGSDIQYF
TRBV24-1	TRBJ1-2	CATSDVKQGVEGYTF
TRBV4-1	TRBJ2-2	CASSQIGLAGGRGELFF
TRBV5-6	TRBJ2-7	CASSFMATYEQYF
TRBV5-1	TRBJ2-2	CASSLDRVGTGELFF
TRBV6-5	TRBJ2-3	CASSSGTGGTDTQYF
TRBV5-1	TRBJ2-2	CASSLGRAPANTGELFF
TRBV12-3/TRBV12-4	TRBJ1-1	CASTGPHEAFF
TRBV5-8	TRBJ2-7	CASSLGLTVYEQYF
TRBV14	TRBJ2-7	CASSDTALEQYF
TRBV9	TRBJ1-1	CASSWGSRDSEAFF
TRBV6-5	TRBJ2-1	CASRGLAGGQNEQFF